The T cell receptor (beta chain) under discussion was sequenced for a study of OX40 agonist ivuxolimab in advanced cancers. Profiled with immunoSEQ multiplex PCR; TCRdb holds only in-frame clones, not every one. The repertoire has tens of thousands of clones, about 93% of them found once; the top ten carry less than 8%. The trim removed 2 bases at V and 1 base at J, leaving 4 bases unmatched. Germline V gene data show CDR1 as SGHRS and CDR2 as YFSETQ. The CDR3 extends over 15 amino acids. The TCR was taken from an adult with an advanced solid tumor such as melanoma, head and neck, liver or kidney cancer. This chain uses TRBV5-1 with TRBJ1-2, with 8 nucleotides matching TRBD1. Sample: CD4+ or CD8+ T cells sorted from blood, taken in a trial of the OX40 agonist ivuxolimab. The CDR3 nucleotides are TGCGCCAGCAGCTTAGGGACAGGAGATAACTATGGCTACACCTTC. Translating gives CASSLGTGDNYGYTF. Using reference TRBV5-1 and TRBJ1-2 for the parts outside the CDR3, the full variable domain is KAGVTQTPRYLIKTRGQQVTLSCSPISGHRSVSWYQQTPGQGLQFLFEYFSETQRNKGNFPGRFSGRQFSNSRSEMNVSTLELGDSALYLCASSLGTGDNYGYTFGSGTRLTVV.